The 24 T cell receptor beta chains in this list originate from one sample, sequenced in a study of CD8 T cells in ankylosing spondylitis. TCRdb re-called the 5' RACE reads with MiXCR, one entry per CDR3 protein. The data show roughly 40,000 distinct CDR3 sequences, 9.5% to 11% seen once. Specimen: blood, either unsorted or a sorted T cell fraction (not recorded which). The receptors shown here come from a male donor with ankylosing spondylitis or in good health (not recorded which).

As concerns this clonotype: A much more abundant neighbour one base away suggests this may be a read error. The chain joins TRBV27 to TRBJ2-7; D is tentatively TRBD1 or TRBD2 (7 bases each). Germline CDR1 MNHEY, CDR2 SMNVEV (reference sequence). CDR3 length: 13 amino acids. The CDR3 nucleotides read TGTGCCAGCAGTGTCACAGGGGACTACGCGCAGTACTTC. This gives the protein CASSVTGDYAQYF.

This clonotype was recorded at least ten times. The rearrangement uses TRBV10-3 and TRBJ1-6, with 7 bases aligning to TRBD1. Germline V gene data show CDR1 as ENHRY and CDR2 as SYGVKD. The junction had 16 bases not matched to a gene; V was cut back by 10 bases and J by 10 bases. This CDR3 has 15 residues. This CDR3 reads CATKGTGAEGSPLHF. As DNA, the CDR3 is TGTGCCACCAAAGGAACAGGGGCGGAAGGGTCACCCCTCCACTTT.

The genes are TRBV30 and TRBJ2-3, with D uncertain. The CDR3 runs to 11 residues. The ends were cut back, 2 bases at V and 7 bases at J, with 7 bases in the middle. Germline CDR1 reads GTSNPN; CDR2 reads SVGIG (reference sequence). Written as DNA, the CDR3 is TGTGCCTGGAGTCAAGGGCATACGCAGTATTTT. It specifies CAWSQGHTQYF.

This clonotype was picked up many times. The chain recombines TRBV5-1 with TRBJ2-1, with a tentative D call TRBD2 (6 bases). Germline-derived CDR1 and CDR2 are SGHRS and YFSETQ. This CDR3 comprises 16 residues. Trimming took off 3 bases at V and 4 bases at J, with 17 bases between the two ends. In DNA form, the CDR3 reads TGCGCCAGCAGCTCCGATCCGGGGGTCAAATACAATGAGCAGTTCTTC. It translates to CASSSDPGVKYNEQFF.

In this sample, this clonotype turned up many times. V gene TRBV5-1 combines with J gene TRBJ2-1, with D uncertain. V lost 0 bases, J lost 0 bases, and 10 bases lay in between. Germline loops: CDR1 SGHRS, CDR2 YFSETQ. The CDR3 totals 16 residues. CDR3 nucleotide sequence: TGCGCCAGCAGCTTGGCCGTCCAGGTCTCCTACAATGAGCAGTTCTTC. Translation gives CASSLAVQVSYNEQFF. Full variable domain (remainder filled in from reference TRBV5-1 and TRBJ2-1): KAGVTQTPRYLIKTRGQQVTLSCSPISGHRSVSWYQQTPGQGLQFLFEYFSETQRNKGNFPGRFSGRQFSNSRSEMNVSTLELGDSALYLCASSLAVQVSYNEQFFGPGTRLTVL.

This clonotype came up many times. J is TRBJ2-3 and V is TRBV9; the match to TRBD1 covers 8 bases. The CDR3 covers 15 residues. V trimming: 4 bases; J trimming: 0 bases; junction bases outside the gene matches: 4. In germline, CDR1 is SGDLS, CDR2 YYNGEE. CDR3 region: CASSIRTGSTDTQYF. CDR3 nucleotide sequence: TGTGCCAGCAGCATTCGGACAGGGAGCACAGATACGCAGTATTTT. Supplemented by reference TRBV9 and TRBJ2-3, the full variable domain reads DSGVTQTPKHLITATGQRVTLRCSPRSGDLSVYWYQQSLDQGLQFLIQYYNGEERAKGNILERFSAQQFPDLHSELNLSSLELGDSALYFCASSIRTGSTDTQYFGPGTRLTVL.

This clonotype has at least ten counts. The CDR3 bases are TGTGCCAGCAGTTTAAGGTGGACAGGGCGTAAATACGAGCAGTACTTC. This sequence encodes CASSLRWTGRKYEQYF. The chain has TRBV12-3 or TRBV12-4 and TRBJ2-7; 8 nucleotides align to TRBD1. This CDR3 is built from 16 residues. The junction had 10 bases not matched to a gene; V was cut back by 2 bases and J by 4 bases.

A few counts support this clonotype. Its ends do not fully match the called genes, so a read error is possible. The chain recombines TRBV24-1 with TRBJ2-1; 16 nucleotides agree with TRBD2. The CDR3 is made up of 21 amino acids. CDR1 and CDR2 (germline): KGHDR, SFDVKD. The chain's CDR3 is CGTSDFLGTSGGAVVRNEQFF. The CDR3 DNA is TGTGGCACCAGTGATTTCCTTGGGACTAGCGGGGGGGCAGTTGTACGTAATGAGCAGTTCTTC.

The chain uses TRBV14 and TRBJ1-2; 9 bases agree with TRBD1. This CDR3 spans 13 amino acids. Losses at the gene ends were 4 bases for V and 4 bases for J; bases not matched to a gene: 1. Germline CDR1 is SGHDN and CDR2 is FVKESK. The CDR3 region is CASSRDRVYGYTF. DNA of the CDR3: TGTGCCAGCAGCCGGGACAGGGTCTATGGCTACACCTTC.

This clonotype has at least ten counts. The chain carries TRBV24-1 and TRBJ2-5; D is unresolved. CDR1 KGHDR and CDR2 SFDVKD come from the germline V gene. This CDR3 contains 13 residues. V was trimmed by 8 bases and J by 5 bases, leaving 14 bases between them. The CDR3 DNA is TGTGCCACCAAGGATGTGGGAAATGAGACCCAGTACTTC. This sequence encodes CATKDVGNETQYF.

CDR3 DNA: TGCAGCACACGAACAGGGGCCACCGGGGAGCTGTTTTTT. Translation: CSTRTGATGELFF. The chain combines TRBV29-1 with TRBJ2-2; 7 positions match TRBD1. Germline loops: CDR1 SQVTM, CDR2 ANQGSEA. V was pared by 8 bases and J by 4 bases, with 7 bases of the junction left unmatched. This CDR3 region has 13 residues.

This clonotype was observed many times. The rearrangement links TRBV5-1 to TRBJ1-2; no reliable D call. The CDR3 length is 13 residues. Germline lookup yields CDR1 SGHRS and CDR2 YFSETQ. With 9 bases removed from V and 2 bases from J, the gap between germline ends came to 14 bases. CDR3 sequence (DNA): TGCGCCACCCGACATGATTCCAACTATGGCTACACCTTC. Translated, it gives CATRHDSNYGYTF.

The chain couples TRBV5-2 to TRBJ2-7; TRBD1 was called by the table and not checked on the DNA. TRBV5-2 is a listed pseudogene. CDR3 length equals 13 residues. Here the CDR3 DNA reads TGTGCCATGAGCCCTGGGGGCACCTACGAGCAGTACTTC. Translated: CAMSPGGTYEQYF.

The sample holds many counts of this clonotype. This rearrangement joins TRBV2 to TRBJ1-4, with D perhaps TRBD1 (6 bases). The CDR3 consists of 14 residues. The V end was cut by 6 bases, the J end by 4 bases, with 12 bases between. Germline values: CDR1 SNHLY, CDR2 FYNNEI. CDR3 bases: TGTGCCAGCAGCAACCTGGACAGTAATGAAAAACTGTTTTTT. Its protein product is CASSNLDSNEKLFF.

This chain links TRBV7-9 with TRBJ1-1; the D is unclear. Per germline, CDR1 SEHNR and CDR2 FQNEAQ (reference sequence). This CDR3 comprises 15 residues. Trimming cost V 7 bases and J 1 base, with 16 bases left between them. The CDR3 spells CASILTQETNTEAFF. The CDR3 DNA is TGTGCCAGCATCCTCACCCAGGAGACGAACACTGAAGCTTTCTTT. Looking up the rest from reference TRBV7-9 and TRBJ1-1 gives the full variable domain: DTGVSQNPRHKITKRGQNVTFRCDPISEHNRLYWYRQTLGQGPEFLTYFQNEAQLEKSRLLSDRFSAERPKGSFSTLEIQRTEQGDSAMYLCASILTQETNTEAFFGQGTRLTVV.

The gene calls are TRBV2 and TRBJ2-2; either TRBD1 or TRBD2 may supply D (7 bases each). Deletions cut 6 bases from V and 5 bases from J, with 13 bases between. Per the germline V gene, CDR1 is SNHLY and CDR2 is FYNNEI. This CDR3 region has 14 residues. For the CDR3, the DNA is TGTGCCAGCAGCGACAGGGACTATACCGGGGAGCTGTTTTTT. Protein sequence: CASSDRDYTGELFF.

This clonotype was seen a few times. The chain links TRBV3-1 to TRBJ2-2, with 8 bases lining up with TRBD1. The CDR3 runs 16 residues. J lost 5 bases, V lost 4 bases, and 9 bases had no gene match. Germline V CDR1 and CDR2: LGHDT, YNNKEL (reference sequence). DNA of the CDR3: TGTGCCAGCAGCCCGAGGACAGGGAGGACGACCGGGGAGCTGTTTTTT. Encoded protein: CASSPRTGRTTGELFF.

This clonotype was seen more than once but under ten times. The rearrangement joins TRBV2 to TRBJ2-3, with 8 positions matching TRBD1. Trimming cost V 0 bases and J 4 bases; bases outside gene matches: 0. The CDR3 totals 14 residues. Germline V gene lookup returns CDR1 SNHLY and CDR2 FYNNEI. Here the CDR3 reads CASSEATGADTQYF. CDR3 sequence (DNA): TGTGCCAGCAGTGAAGCGACAGGGGCAGATACGCAGTATTTT.

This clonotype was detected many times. This CDR3 is CASSAENQPQHF. The CDR3 DNA reads TGTGCCAGCAGCGCAGAAAATCAGCCCCAGCATTTT. The chain carries TRBV7-6 and TRBJ1-5; D gene ambiguous. Trimming left V 5 bases short and J 4 bases short, with 6 bases between. Germline V gene data show CDR1 as SGHVS and CDR2 as FNYEAQ. The CDR3 loop spans 12 amino acids.

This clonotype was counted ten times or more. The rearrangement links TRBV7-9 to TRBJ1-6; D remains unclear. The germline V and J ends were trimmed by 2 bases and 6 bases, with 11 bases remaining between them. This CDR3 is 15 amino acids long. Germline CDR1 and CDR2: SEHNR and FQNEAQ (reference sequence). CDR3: CASSLLTRSNSPLHF. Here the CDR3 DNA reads TGTGCCAGCAGCTTACTGACACGGTCTAATTCACCCCTCCACTTT.

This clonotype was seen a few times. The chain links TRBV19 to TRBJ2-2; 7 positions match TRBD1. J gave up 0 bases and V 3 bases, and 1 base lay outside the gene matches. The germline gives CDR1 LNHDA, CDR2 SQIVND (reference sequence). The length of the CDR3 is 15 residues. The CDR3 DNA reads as TGTGCCAGTAGTATTGGACAGGCGAACACCGGGGAGCTGTTTTTT. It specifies CASSIGQANTGELFF.

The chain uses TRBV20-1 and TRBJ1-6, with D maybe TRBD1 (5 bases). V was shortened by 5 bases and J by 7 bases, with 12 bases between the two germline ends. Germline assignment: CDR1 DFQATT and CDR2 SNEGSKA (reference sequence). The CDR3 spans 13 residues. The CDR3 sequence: CSALGTGNSPLHF. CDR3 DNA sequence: TGCAGTGCTCTCGGGACGGGGAATTCACCCCTCCACTTT.

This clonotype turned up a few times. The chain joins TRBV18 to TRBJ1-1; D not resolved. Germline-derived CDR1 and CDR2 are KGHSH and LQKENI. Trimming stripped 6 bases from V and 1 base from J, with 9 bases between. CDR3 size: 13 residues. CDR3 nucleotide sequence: TGTGCCAGCTCGCGAACAGCGAACACTGAAGCTTTCTTT. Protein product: CASSRTANTEAFF.

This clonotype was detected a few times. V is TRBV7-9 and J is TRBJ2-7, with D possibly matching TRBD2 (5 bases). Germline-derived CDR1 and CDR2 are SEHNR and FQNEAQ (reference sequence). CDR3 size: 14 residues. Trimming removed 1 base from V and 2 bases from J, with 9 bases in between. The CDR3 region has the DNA TGTGCCAGCAGCTTAGAAGGACTGACCTACGAGCAGTACTTC. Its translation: CASSLEGLTYEQYF.